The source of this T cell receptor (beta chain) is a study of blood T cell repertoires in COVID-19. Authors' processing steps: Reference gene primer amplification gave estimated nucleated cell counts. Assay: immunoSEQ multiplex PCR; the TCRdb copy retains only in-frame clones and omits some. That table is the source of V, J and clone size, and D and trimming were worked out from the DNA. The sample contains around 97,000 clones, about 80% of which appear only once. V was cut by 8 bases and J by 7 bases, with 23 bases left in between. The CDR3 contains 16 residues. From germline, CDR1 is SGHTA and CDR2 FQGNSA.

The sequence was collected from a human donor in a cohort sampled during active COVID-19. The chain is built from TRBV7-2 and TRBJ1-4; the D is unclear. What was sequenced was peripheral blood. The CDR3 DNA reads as TGTGCCAGCCAACGTGCTTCGGCGGCGTACGGTGAAAAACTGTTTTTT. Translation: CASQRASAAYGEKLFF.